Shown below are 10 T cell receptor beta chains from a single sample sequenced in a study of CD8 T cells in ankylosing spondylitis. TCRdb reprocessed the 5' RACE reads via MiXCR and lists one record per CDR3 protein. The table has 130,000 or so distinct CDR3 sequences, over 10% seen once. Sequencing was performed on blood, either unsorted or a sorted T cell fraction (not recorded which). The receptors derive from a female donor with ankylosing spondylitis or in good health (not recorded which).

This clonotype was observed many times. DNA for the CDR3: TGTGCCAGCAGCCGGGACACTGAAGCTTTCTTT. This gives the protein CASSRDTEAFF. The J gene is TRBJ1-1, the V gene TRBV5-6; D unclear. The V end was cut by 4 bases, the J end by 3 bases, with 4 bases between. Germline CDR1 SGHDT, CDR2 YYEEEE. The CDR3 extends over 11 amino acids.

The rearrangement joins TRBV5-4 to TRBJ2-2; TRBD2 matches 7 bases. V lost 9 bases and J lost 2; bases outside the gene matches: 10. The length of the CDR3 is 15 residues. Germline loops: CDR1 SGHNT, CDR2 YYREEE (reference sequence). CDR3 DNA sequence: TGTGCCAACAGTTTTCCTAGCGGAAACACCGGGGAGCTGTTTTTT. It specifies CANSFPSGNTGELFF. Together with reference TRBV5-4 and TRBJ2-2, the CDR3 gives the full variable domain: ETGVTQSPTHLIKTRGQQVTLRCSSQSGHNTVSWYQQALGQGPQFIFQYYREEENGRGNFPPRFSGLQFPNYSSELNVNALELDDSALYLCANSFPSGNTGELFFGEGSRLTVL.

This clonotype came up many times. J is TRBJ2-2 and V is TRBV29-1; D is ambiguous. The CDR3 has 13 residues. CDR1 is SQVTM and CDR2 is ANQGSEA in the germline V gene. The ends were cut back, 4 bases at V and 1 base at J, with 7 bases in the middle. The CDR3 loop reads CSVGRVNTGELFF. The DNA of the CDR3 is TGCAGCGTTGGTAGGGTGAACACCGGGGAGCTGTTTTTT.

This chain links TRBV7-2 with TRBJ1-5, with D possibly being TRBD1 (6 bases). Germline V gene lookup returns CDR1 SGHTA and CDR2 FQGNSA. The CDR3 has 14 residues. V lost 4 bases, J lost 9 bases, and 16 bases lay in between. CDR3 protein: CASSSGGPFLPQHF. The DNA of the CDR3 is TGTGCCAGCAGCTCGGGGGGGCCTTTTTTGCCCCAGCATTTT.

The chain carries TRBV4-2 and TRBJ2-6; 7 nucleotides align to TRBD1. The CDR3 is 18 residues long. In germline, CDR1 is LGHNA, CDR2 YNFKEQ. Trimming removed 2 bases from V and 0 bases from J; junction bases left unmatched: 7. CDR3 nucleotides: TGTGCCAGCAGCCAATATACAGGGGCCATCTCTGGGGCCAACGTCCTGACTTTC. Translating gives CASSQYTGAISGANVLTF.

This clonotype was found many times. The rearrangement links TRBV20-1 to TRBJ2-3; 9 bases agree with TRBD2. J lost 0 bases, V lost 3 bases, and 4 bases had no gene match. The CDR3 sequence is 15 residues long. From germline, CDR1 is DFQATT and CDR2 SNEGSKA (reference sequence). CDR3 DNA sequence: TGCAGTGCTAGCGGTCTAGCGGGGAGCACAGATACGCAGTATTTT. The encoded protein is CSASGLAGSTDTQYF.

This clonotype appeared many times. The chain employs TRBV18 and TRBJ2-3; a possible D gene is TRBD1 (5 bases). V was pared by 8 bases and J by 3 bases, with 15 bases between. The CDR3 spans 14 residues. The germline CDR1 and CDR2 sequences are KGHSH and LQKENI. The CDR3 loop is CASRTQVLTDTQYF. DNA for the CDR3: TGTGCCAGCCGAACACAGGTACTGACAGATACGCAGTATTTT.

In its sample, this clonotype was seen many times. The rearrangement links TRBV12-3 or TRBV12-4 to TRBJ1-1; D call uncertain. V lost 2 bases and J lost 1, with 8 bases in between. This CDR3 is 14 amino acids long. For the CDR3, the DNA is TGTGCCAGCAGTTTAAGTCCCGGGAACACTGAAGCTTTCTTT. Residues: CASSLSPGNTEAFF.

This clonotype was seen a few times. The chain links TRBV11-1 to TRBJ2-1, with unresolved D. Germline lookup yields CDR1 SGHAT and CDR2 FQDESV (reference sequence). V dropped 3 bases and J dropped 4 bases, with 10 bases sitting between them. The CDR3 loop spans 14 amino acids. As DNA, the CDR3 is TGTGCCAGCAGCTTGAGCCGAGCGTACAATGAGCAGTTCTTC. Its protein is CASSLSRAYNEQFF.

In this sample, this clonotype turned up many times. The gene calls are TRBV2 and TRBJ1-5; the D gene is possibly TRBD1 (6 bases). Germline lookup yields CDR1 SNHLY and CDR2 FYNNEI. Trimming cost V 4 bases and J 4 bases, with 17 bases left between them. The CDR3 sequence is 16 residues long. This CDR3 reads CASSALTGGSNQPQHF. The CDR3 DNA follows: TGTGCCAGCAGTGCTCTGACAGGAGGCTCAAATCAGCCCCAGCATTTT.